The 16 T cell receptor beta chains presented below share a single source sample, sequenced in a study of tumor-infiltrating lymphocytes in primary liver carcinoma. Unsorted bulk tissue, about 19-31 mg of it, served as the source for co-extraction of RNA and DNA. The input was around 0.5 ug total RNA; TCR beta cDNA was made from it with a constant-region primer. Slightly modified ARM-PCR served as the procedure for the TCR beta libraries. These libraries came from three rounds of nested multiplex PCR. The opening two PCR rounds, nine to eleven cycles each, paired TRBV1-TRBV30 forward primers with a C-beta reverse primer. TCRdb independently ran MiXCR on the multiplex PCR reads; one entry per CDR3 protein. The table includes fewer than 90,000 distinct CDR3 sequences, approximately 77% detected once. The sequenced sample consisted of liver tumor tissue from sampling region 1. Subset specified: tumor region T1, superior pole. The source is a man between 40 and 49 years old with primary liver carcinoma and hepatitis B virus infection.

This clonotype appeared many times. This chain uses TRBV13 with TRBJ2-7; 8 bases are shared with TRBD2. Germline V lookup: CDR1 PRHDT, CDR2 FYEKMQ (reference sequence). Trimming took 5 bases from V and 0 from J; bases not matched to a gene: 12. CDR3 length: 17 amino acids. The CDR3 region has the DNA TGTGCCAGCAGCCCTTCGTCTAAGGGACTAGGCTCCTACGAGCAGTACTTC. Protein sequence: CASSPSSKGLGSYEQYF.

This chain joins TRBV11-2 and TRBJ1-4; TRBD1 is a possible D gene (5 bases). CDR3 length: 14 residues. The V end was cut by 10 bases, the J end by 8 bases, with 20 bases between. The germline CDR1 and CDR2 sequences are SGHAT and FQNNGV. The CDR3, as DNA: TGTGCCAACATCTTAGGGGTTGGGGACGAAAAACTGTTTTTT. Its protein product is CANILGVGDEKLFF.

The chain is built from TRBV5-8 and TRBJ2-5; D is possibly TRBD2 (5 bases). V was shortened by 8 bases and J by 9 bases, with 17 bases between the two germline ends. This CDR3 is 12 amino acids long. CDR1 and CDR2 from the germline V gene are SGHTS and YDEGEE. The CDR3 spells CASSPTLVPQYF. For the CDR3, the DNA is TGTGCCAGTAGCCCCACACTAGTGCCCCAGTACTTC.

This clonotype was seen a single time. The junction does not match germline at one end; this may be a read error. V usage is TRBV11-2 and J usage is TRBJ1-5; D is ambiguous. The CDR3 spans 13 residues. Germline V lookup: CDR1 SGHAT, CDR2 FQNNGV. CDR3: CASSLGLNQPQCF. DNA for the CDR3: TGTGCCAGCAGCTTAGGGTTAAATCAGCCCCAATGTTTT.

At least ten counts were recorded for this clonotype. J is TRBJ2-1 and V is TRBV7-8; D is unresolved. V lost 10 bases, J lost 1 base, and 20 bases lay in between. This CDR3 spans 16 amino acids. Germline CDR1 SGHVS, CDR2 FQNEAQ. Here the CDR3 reads CATRRTPSSSYNEQFF. In DNA form, the CDR3 reads TGTGCCACCCGGCGAACCCCGTCCTCTTCCTACAATGAGCAGTTCTTC.

J is TRBJ2-1 and V is TRBV7-8; 10 nucleotides align to TRBD2. The CDR3 runs 19 residues. Germline loops: CDR1 SGHVS, CDR2 FQNEAQ. After removal of 2 bases from V and 3 bases from J, the junction contained 13 bases not matched to a gene. For the CDR3, the DNA is TGTGCCAGCAGCTTAACAGGGACTAGCGAGAGGTTTTACTACAATGAGCAGTTCTTC. It is translated as CASSLTGTSERFYYNEQFF.

For this clonotype: Germline is not matched at one junction end, which may reflect a read error. The V and J genes are TRBV4-2 and TRBJ2-3; 7 bases map to TRBD1. Germline CDR1 and CDR2: LGHNA and YNFKEQ. The CDR3 is 15 amino acids. CDR3 residues: CTSSQPRTGTVTQYF. The CDR3 DNA reads as TGTACCAGCAGCCAACCGAGAACAGGGACAGTTACGCAGTATTTT.

This clonotype was seen only once. This clone may be a read error of a much larger clone one base away. J is TRBJ2-3 and V is TRBV28; D is uncertain. The CDR3 spans 16 residues. The germline V and J ends were trimmed by 6 bases and 2 bases, with 18 bases remaining between them. Germline CDR1 and CDR2: MDHEN and SYDVKM. This CDR3 is CASSAPIRDPTDTQYF. The CDR3 region has the DNA TGTGCCAGCAGCGCCCCGATTAGGGATCCCACAGATACGCAGTATTTT. Full variable domain (missing parts from reference TRBV28 and TRBJ2-3): DVKVTQSSRYLVKRTGEKVFLECVQDMDHENMFWYRQDPGLGLRLIYFSYDVKMKEKGDIPEGYSVSREKKERFSLILESASTNQTSMYLCASSAPIRDPTDTQYFGPGTRLTVL.

On this clonotype: The CDR3 carries no conserved terminal phenylalanine or tryptophan, so it likely arises from a read error. Because the CDR3's place on the DNA is in doubt, the DNA is left out and the CDR3 is given as listed by TCRdb. This chain connects TRBV12-3 or TRBV12-4 to TRBJ2-6. The CDR3 length is 17 residues, termini included. CDR3 in amino acids: CASSLTGQTSGANVLIY.

For this clonotype: The missing conserved phenylalanine or tryptophan at the end of this CDR3 makes a read error likely. This chain connects TRBV11-2 to TRBJ2-7, with TRBD2 matching over 11 bases. This CDR3 contains 17 residues. Germline CDR1 and CDR2: SGHAT and FQNNGV. This chain's CDR3 is CASSQGLADSPFYEQYS. CDR3 in DNA: TGTGCCAGCAGCCAGGGACTAGCGGATTCCCCTTTCTACGAACAGTACTCC.

This sequence joins TRBV11-1 and TRBJ2-7; D may be TRBD1 or TRBD2 (5 bases each). The CDR3 contains 16 residues. Per the germline V gene, CDR1 is SGHAT and CDR2 is FQDESV (reference sequence). V lost 5 bases, J lost 5 bases, and 22 bases lay in between. Written as DNA, the CDR3 is TGTGCCAGCAGCCTATCCGGTGAGGGGCGCGGAAACGAGCAGTACTTC. It codes for CASSLSGEGRGNEQYF.

The rearrangement joins TRBV5-5 to TRBJ2-2; tentatively, D is TRBD1 (6 bases). CDR1 is SGHKS and CDR2 is YYEKEE in the germline V gene (reference sequence). This CDR3 has 15 residues. Trimming cost V 6 bases and J 2 bases, with 14 bases left between them. In DNA, the CDR3 is TGTGCCAGCACACCAGGGGCATCCAACACCGGGGAGCTGTTTTTT. Its translation is CASTPGASNTGELFF.

Worth noting for this clonotype: It may be a read error: a sequence one base away is much more abundant. V gene TRBV12-3 or TRBV12-4 combines with J gene TRBJ2-3; a weak D match, TRBD2 (6 bases). The CDR3 has 13 amino acids. The CDR3 DNA is TGTGCCAGCAGTTCCGGGAGCATAGATACGCAGTATTTT. This encodes CASSSGSIDTQYF.

This chain links TRBV11-2 with TRBJ2-5, with D possibly TRBD2 on 5 matching bases. The length of the CDR3 is 14 residues. Looked up from germline, CDR1 is SGHAT and CDR2 is FQNNGV. The CDR3 here is CVSSTTGILLSQYF. CDR3 nucleotides: TGTGTCAGTAGCACGACGGGGATATTATTGTCCCAGTACTTC.

The chain joins TRBV5-4 to TRBJ2-7; D may be TRBD1 or TRBD2 (5 bases each). The germline V gene encodes CDR1 SGHNT and CDR2 YYREEE (reference sequence). The CDR3 is made up of 12 amino acids. The CDR3 DNA sequence: TGTGCGAGCGCTCGGGGCTCCAAAGAGCAGTACTTC. It is translated as CASARGSKEQYF.

As concerns this clonotype: One end of the junction varies from germline; a read error may be responsible. The chain combines TRBV10-3 with TRBJ2-2; D is perhaps TRBD2 (6 bases). The germline V gene encodes CDR1 ENHRY and CDR2 SYGVKD. This CDR3 has 16 amino acids. CDR3 protein: CAISSRAGSNTWELFF. CDR3 in DNA: TGTGCTATCTCCTCTCGGGCGGGGTCGAACACCTGGGAGCTGTTTTTT.